This TCR beta chain was sequenced in a study of T cells after yellow fever vaccination. Germline CDR1 is LNHNV and CDR2 is YYDKDF (reference sequence). The ends were cut back, 1 base at V and 2 bases at J, with 8 bases in the middle. The CDR3 has 14 residues. Many counts were recorded for this clonotype. By 5'RACE template switching, TCR cDNA was produced, with a universal primer site and UMIs added in the process. MiXCR was run by TCRdb on the 5' RACE reads, yielding one entry per CDR3 protein. The repertoire consists of 350,000 to 450,000 distinct CDR3 sequences, with more than 5.5% occurring once and the leading ten covering 15%.

This sequence originates from a man aged 30-40 years who received the YFV17D yellow fever vaccine. Here the sequenced sample was PBMCs, taken 5 days after the yellow fever booster vaccination. This chain uses TRBV15 with TRBJ1-2; no clear D gene. The CDR3 sequence: CATSRALGNYGYTF. The CDR3 nucleotides read TGTGCCACCAGCAGAGCACTCGGGAACTATGGCTACACCTTC.